The 25 T cell receptor beta chains below all came from one sample that was sequenced in a study of long-term antiretroviral therapy in people with HIV. The assay used was immunoSEQ (version v3.0), run at survey level. Profiled with immunoSEQ multiplex PCR; TCRdb holds only in-frame clones, not every one. The table includes over 30,000 clones, about four fifths detected once. The material sequenced was unsorted PBMCs, taken 1.9 years after starting antiretroviral therapy. These receptors originate from a man between 18 and 35 years old with HIV.

The chain is built from TRBV5-6 and TRBJ2-3; D ambiguous. CDR3 length: 13 residues. V lost 0 bases to trimming and J lost 5 bases, with 7 bases between them. Germline V gene lookup returns CDR1 SGHDT and CDR2 YYEEEE. The CDR3 DNA is TGTGCCAGCAGCTTGGTTTCTCTAGATACGCAGTATTTT. Protein: CASSLVSLDTQYF.

The chain recombines TRBV4-1 with TRBJ2-6; TRBD1 or TRBD2 may be the D gene (5 bases each). The CDR3 length is 18 residues. Trimming pared 3 bases from V and 0 bases from J, leaving 15 bases between. Germline values: CDR1 MGHRA, CDR2 YSYEKL. CDR3: CASSHLRGRSSGANVLTF. For the CDR3, the DNA is TGCGCCAGCAGCCACCTCCGGGGCAGAAGCTCTGGGGCCAACGTCCTGACTTTC.

The rearrangement uses TRBV4-2 and TRBJ1-2, with TRBD1 matching over 7 bases. Germline V gene sequence: CDR1 LGHNA, CDR2 YNFKEQ. This CDR3 has 15 amino acids. The trim removed 0 bases at V and 8 bases at J, leaving 9 bases unmatched. The CDR3 spells CASSQDPTGVEGYTF. The CDR3 nucleotides read TGTGCCAGCAGCCAAGACCCCACAGGGGTGGAGGGCTACACCTTC.

The chain links TRBV27 to TRBJ2-7; D is undetermined. The CDR3 has 13 residues. Germline assignment: CDR1 MNHEY and CDR2 SMNVEV (reference sequence). Trimming left V 2 bases short and J 6 bases short, with 11 bases between. The chain's CDR3 is CASSLGNGSEQYV. DNA for the CDR3: TGTGCCAGCAGTTTAGGAAACGGTAGCGAGCAGTACGTC.

J is TRBJ1-1 and V is TRBV12-5, with a tentative D call TRBD1 (6 bases). CDR3 length: 14 amino acids. Germline-derived CDR1 and CDR2 are LGHNT and FRNRAP. Trimming took 3 bases from V and 3 from J, leaving 11 bases between them. CDR3 DNA sequence: TGTGCTAGTGGTTTCGAGGGGGTCGACACTGAAGCTTTCTTT. Translating it yields CASGFEGVDTEAFF.

J is TRBJ2-7 and V is TRBV6-5, with D perhaps given as TRBD1 or TRBD2 (5 bases each). Germline lookup yields CDR1 MNHEY and CDR2 SVGAGI. The ends were cut back, 2 bases at V and 0 bases at J, with 11 bases in the middle. The CDR3 spans 15 residues. CDR3 in amino acids: CASSYGDLSSYEQYF. DNA for the CDR3: TGTGCCAGCAGTTACGGGGACCTGAGCTCCTACGAGCAGTACTTC.

The gene calls are TRBV19 and TRBJ1-5; no clear D. There are 15 residues in the CDR3. Germline values: CDR1 LNHDA, CDR2 SQIVND (reference sequence). Trimming took 6 bases from V and 6 from J, leaving 18 bases between them. The CDR3 region has the DNA TGTGCCAGTAGCGGCAGGATCCCCATAAGTCAGCCCCAGCATTTT. Translating gives CASSGRIPISQPQHF.

CDR3 in amino acids: CASSLADPGLTLSEQFF. The DNA of the CDR3 is TGTGCCAGCAGCTTAGCAGATCCGGGCTTAACCCTAAGTGAGCAGTTCTTC. V gene TRBV11-2 combines with J gene TRBJ2-1; D remains unclear. This CDR3 is built from 17 residues. Trimming removed 1 base at V and 9 bases at J, with 22 bases between. Germline lookup yields CDR1 SGHAT and CDR2 FQNNGV.

This CDR3 is CASSFDRRASNTEAFF. DNA of the CDR3: TGTGCCAGCAGTTTCGACAGGCGGGCCTCGAACACTGAAGCTTTCTTT. The chain links TRBV6-5 to TRBJ1-1, with D possibly TRBD1 on 6 matching bases. Germline V gene lookup returns CDR1 MNHEY and CDR2 SVGAGI. The CDR3 has 16 residues. With 4 bases removed from V and 1 base from J, the gap between germline ends came to 16 bases.

The rearrangement uses TRBV7-6 and TRBJ2-7, with a possible D match to TRBD1 (6 bases). Germline V gives CDR1 SGHVS, CDR2 FNYEAQ. There are 15 residues in the CDR3. V shed 1 base and J shed 2 bases, with 12 bases lying between them. CDR3 protein: CASSLVVAGAYEQYF. In DNA, the CDR3 is TGTGCCAGCAGCTTAGTTGTGGCAGGGGCCTACGAGCAGTACTTC.

The chain joins TRBV27 to TRBJ2-1; a possible D gene is TRBD1 (5 bases). Germline loops: CDR1 MNHEY, CDR2 SMNVEV (reference sequence). Trimming left V 0 bases short and J 2 bases short, with 8 bases between. The CDR3 runs 15 residues. CDR3 nucleotides: TGTGCCAGCAGTTTATCGCAGGGCCCCTACAATGAGCAGTTCTTC. It codes for CASSLSQGPYNEQFF.

This chain connects TRBV2 to TRBJ1-1; no firm D call. V lost 8 bases and J lost 0, with 1 base in between. Per the germline V gene, CDR1 is SNHLY and CDR2 is FYNNEI. This CDR3 is built from 10 residues. The CDR3 bases are TGTGCCAGCTTGAACACTGAAGCTTTCTTT. Amino acid sequence: CASLNTEAFF.

This clone has a handful of counts. This chain uses TRBV28 with TRBJ1-5, with D hard to call. The CDR3 runs to 11 residues. Trimming pared 3 bases from V and 3 bases from J, leaving 0 bases between. Germline CDR1 and CDR2: MDHEN and SYDVKM. The CDR3: CASSFNQPQHF. The CDR3 DNA follows: TGTGCCAGCAGTTTCAATCAGCCCCAGCATTTT.

The chain has TRBV6-1 and TRBJ1-2; 7 bases align to TRBD1. This CDR3 is built from 15 residues. In germline, CDR1 is MNHNS, CDR2 SASEGT. The ends lost 6 bases at V and 1 base at J; junction bases unmatched: 8. The CDR3: CASSLAGGGNYGYTF. CDR3 DNA: TGTGCCAGCAGCCTAGCAGGGGGGGGTAACTATGGCTACACCTTC.

J is TRBJ2-7 and V is TRBV27; 7 bases map to TRBD1. Trimming cost V 2 bases and J 1 base; bases outside gene matches: 5. Germline CDR1 and CDR2: MNHEY and SMNVEV (reference sequence). There are 15 residues in the CDR3. CDR3: CASSLTGAHSYEQYF. DNA for the CDR3: TGTGCCAGCAGTTTAACAGGGGCTCATTCCTACGAGCAGTACTTC.

This clone appeared once. V gene TRBV5-5 combines with J gene TRBJ2-6; 7 nucleotides line up with TRBD1. The CDR3 consists of 16 residues. Trimming cost V 4 bases and J 0 bases; bases outside gene matches: 4. The germline gives CDR1 SGHKS, CDR2 YYEKEE (reference sequence). This CDR3 is CASSRDSGSGANVLTF. CDR3 coding DNA: TGTGCCAGCAGCCGGGACAGTGGCTCTGGGGCCAACGTCCTGACTTTC.

The V gene is TRBV6-5, the J gene TRBJ2-2, with D perhaps matching TRBD1 (5 bases). Germline V gene lookup returns CDR1 MNHEY and CDR2 SVGAGI. The germline V and J ends were trimmed by 5 bases and 3 bases, with 7 bases remaining between them. The CDR3 sequence is 13 residues long. In nucleotides, the CDR3 is TGTGCCAGCAGTGAAGGGGACACCGGGGAGCTGTTTTTT. Its translation is CASSEGDTGELFF.

The rearrangement links TRBV10-3 to TRBJ1-1; D is uncertain. Germline V gene lookup returns CDR1 ENHRY and CDR2 SYGVKD. There are 12 residues in the CDR3. Between the trimmed V and J ends, which lost 6 bases and 6 bases, there was a span of 11 bases. The CDR3 nucleotides read TGTGCCATCAGGGGGTCATTGCCTGAAGCTTTCTTT. This encodes CAIRGSLPEAFF.

The J gene is TRBJ2-3, the V gene TRBV10-2, with D possibly being TRBD2 (6 bases). Between the trimmed V and J ends, which lost 10 bases and 3 bases, there was a span of 17 bases. CDR1 is WSHSY and CDR2 is SAAADI in the germline V gene. The CDR3 sequence is 14 residues long. In DNA form, the CDR3 reads TGCGCCACCACCCGGGACTTAGTAACAGATACGCAGTATTTT. This gives the protein CATTRDLVTDTQYF.

The CDR3 coding sequence is TGTGCCAGCAGCTTAGGGGGGCAGCCCCAGCATTTT. Protein sequence: CASSLGGQPQHF. The chain joins TRBV7-9 to TRBJ1-5, with D possibly TRBD1 on 5 matching bases. The CDR3 totals 12 residues. Between the trimmed V and J ends, which lost 1 base and 7 bases, there was a span of 5 bases. Germline V gene lookup returns CDR1 SEHNR and CDR2 FQNEAQ (reference sequence).

J is TRBJ1-6 and V is TRBV5-1, with D perhaps TRBD1 (6 bases). The CDR3 has 16 residues. V dropped 0 bases and J dropped 5 bases, with 12 bases sitting between them. From germline, CDR1 is SGHRS and CDR2 YFSETQ. The CDR3 region has the DNA TGCGCCAGCAGCTTGGGTGGCCCAGGGGATAATTCACCCCTCCACTTT. It codes for CASSLGGPGDNSPLHF.

This chain joins TRBV28 and TRBJ2-4, with D possibly being TRBD1 or TRBD2 (7 bases each). The germline V gene encodes CDR1 MDHEN and CDR2 SYDVKM. V gave up 8 bases and J gave up 7 bases, with 18 bases separating them. This CDR3 has 14 residues. CDR3: CASQGGAGRNIQYF. CDR3 DNA: TGTGCCAGCCAGGGGGGGGCAGGAAGGAACATTCAGTACTTC. Drawing the rest from reference TRBV28 and TRBJ2-4, the complete variable domain is DVKVTQSSRYLVKRTGEKVFLECVQDMDHENMFWYRQDPGLGLRLIYFSYDVKMKEKGDIPEGYSVSREKKERFSLILESASTNQTSMYLCASQGGAGRNIQYFGAGTRLSVL.

The V gene is TRBV7-9, the J gene TRBJ1-1; D is possibly TRBD1 (5 bases). Germline-derived CDR1 and CDR2 are SEHNR and FQNEAQ (reference sequence). This CDR3 spans 12 amino acids. V was trimmed by 8 bases and J by 7 bases, leaving 14 bases between them. CDR3 protein: CASGGEGLEAFF. CDR3 nucleotides: TGTGCCAGCGGGGGGGAGGGACTTGAAGCTTTCTTT. Variable domain in full (rest from reference TRBV7-9 and TRBJ1-1): DTGVSQNPRHKITKRGQNVTFRCDPISEHNRLYWYRQTLGQGPEFLTYFQNEAQLEKSRLLSDRFSAERPKGSFSTLEIQRTEQGDSAMYLCASGGEGLEAFFGQGTRLTVV.

This sequence joins TRBV18 and TRBJ2-7, with 9 bases aligning to TRBD2. Per germline, CDR1 KGHSH and CDR2 LQKENI. V trimming: 2 bases; J trimming: 3 bases; junction bases outside the gene matches: 11. This CDR3 contains 17 residues. The CDR3 region has the DNA TGTGCCAGCTCACCAGGACTAGCGAAGACTCTACGCTACGAGCAGTACTTC. This translates into CASSPGLAKTLRYEQYF. Complete variable domain (other parts from reference TRBV18 and TRBJ2-7): NAGVMQNPRHLVRRRGQEARLRCSPMKGHSHVYWYRQLPEEGLKFMVYLQKENIIDESGMPKERFSAEFPKEGPSILRIQQVVRGDSAAYFCASSPGLAKTLRYEQYFGPGTRLTVT.

This clone was observed a single time. The CDR3 reads CASTPSGGAVGELFF. CDR3 DNA sequence: TGTGCCAGCACCCCTAGCGGGGGGGCCGTCGGGGAGCTGTTTTTT. This chain joins TRBV27 and TRBJ2-2; 12 positions match TRBD2. The CDR3 length is 15 residues. Germline V CDR1 and CDR2: MNHEY, SMNVEV (reference sequence). With 7 bases clipped from V and 7 bases from J, the junction kept 7 bases outside the gene matches.